This T cell receptor beta chain was recorded in a study of cytomegalovirus exposure and HLA in healthy donors. In the study overall: The study placed 70% to 85% of its approximately 380 genotyped donors in the Caucasian-associated ancestry cluster.

This clone was observed a few times. Its specificity is unknown. This CDR3 is 14 amino acids long. Losses at the gene ends were 4 bases for V and 5 bases for J; bases not matched to a gene: 8. The V gene's germline CDR1 is LGHNA and CDR2 YSLEER. Each donor's status was that of a healthy bone marrow donor. The PCR contained 60 Vbeta and 13 Jbeta primers. Sequenced by immunoSEQ multiplex PCR; TCRdb stores in-frame clones only, minus some. The sample consists of around 110,000 clones, 73% of them appearing once. Study-wide results and limits: Earlier results showed most TCR beta V segments being productive about 90% or about 30% of the time.

The receptor was derived from a woman between 25 and 40 years old in good health and CMV-seronegative. The sequenced material came from PBMCs. The V and J genes are TRBV4-3 and TRBJ2-7; 7 positions agree with TRBD2. The CDR3 region is CASSPGLRRNEQYF. Here the CDR3 DNA reads TGCGCCAGCAGCCCGGGACTACGACGCAACGAGCAGTACTTC.